Listed below are T cell receptor beta chains from one sample, sequenced in a study of blood T cell repertoires in COVID-19. Some clones are missing from TCRdb's copy, which holds only in-frame ones; the method was immunoSEQ multiplex PCR. The sample yields hundreds of thousands of clones, about 90% seen once. Sequenced: PBMCs or T cells enriched from blood (not recorded which). These receptors were collected from a woman aged 30 to 39 who had recovered from COVID-19. Both conserved end residues are part of each CDR3. The D gene is left open where the match is weak. Expanded clones get a size class; other rows say once, few or many, or leave the size out.

-	TRBV7-6	TRBJ2-1	-	CASSSAGSSYNEQFF	TGTGCCAGCAGCTCTGCGGGAAGCTCCTACAATGAGCAGTTCTTC
-	TRBV28	TRBJ1-3	-	CASRPFPGQGPYSGNTIYF	TGTGCCAGCAGGCCTTTTCCCGGCCAGGGGCCATACTCTGGAAACACCATATATTTT
TRBD2	TRBV6-5	TRBJ2-3	-	CASSSGLATDTQYF	TGTGCCAGCAGCTCGGGACTAGCTACAGATACGCAGTATTTT
-	TRBV7-8	TRBJ1-5	-	CASSLSQGPQHF	TGTGCCAGCAGCTTATCCCAGGGACCCCAGCATTTT
-	TRBV5-4	TRBJ2-2	-	CASTRRGSSNTGELFF	TGTGCCAGCACCCGGCGCGGCAGCTCAAACACCGGGGAGCTGTTTTTT
-	TRBV10-3	TRBJ2-1	-	CAISELSLANEQFF	TGTGCCATCAGTGAGTTGTCGCTGGCCAATGAGCAGTTCTTC
TRBD2	TRBV7-2	TRBJ2-3	-	CASSLGLAGTDTQYF	TGTGCCAGCAGCTTAGGTCTAGCGGGCACAGATACGCAGTATTTT
-	TRBV2	TRBJ1-3	-	CASSEWGRGNTIYF	TGTGCCAGCAGTGAATGGGGCCGTGGAAACACCATATATTTT
-	TRBV15	TRBJ2-5	-	CATSRDGLQETQYF	TGTGCCACCAGCAGAGACGGACTCCAAGAGACCCAGTACTTC
-	TRBV4-3	TRBJ2-7	few	CASSQGGGGAYEQYF	TGCGCCAGCAGCCAAGGAGGGGGAGGGGCCTACGAGCAGTACTTC
-	TRBV5-1	TRBJ1-5	-	CASSFGGESNQPQHF	TGCGCCAGCAGCTTCGGGGGAGAGAGCAATCAGCCCCAGCATTTT
-	TRBV7-2	TRBJ2-7	-	CASSPPGLYYEQYF	TGTGCCAGCAGCCCTCCGGGACTTTATTACGAGCAGTACTTC
-	TRBV19	TRBJ2-7	few	CASSIGTGSEQYF	TGTGCCAGTAGTATCGGAACAGGGAGCGAGCAGTACTTC
TRBD1	TRBV4-1	TRBJ2-7	-	CASSQEGQGLVEQYF	TGCGCCAGCAGCCAAGAGGGACAGGGGCTCGTCGAGCAGTACTTC
-	TRBV27	TRBJ1-1	-	CASSPGGTEAFF	TGTGCCAGCAGTCCGGGAGGCACTGAAGCTTTCTTT
TRBD2	TRBV2	TRBJ2-6	once	CASIRGLAGRGSGANVLTF	TGTGCCAGCATAAGGGGACTAGCGGGAAGAGGCTCTGGGGCCAACGTCCTGACTTTC
-	TRBV3-1/TRBV3-2	TRBJ2-1	once	CASSQNSGEQFF	TGTGCCAGCAGCCAAAATAGTGGTGAGCAGTTCTTC
TRBD1	TRBV9	TRBJ2-3	-	CASSVDGTASTDTQYF	TGTGCCAGCAGCGTAGACGGGACAGCCTCCACAGATACGCAGTATTTT
TRBD1	TRBV27	TRBJ1-6	-	CASRRGQGTYNSPLHF	TGTGCCAGCAGACGCGGACAGGGTACCTATAATTCACCCCTCCACTTT
-	TRBV7-2	TRBJ2-5	-	CASSLSVLTTQYF	TGTGCCAGCAGCTTATCCGTACTTACGACCCAGTACTTC
-	TRBV6-5	TRBJ2-6	-	CASSLVRGANVLTF	TGTGCCAGCAGTCTTGTTCGTGGGGCCAACGTCCTGACTTTC
TRBD2	TRBV7-9	TRBJ2-7	few	CASSSPTSGGDNSYEQYF	TGTGCCAGCAGCAGCCCGACTAGCGGGGGCGATAACTCCTACGAGCAGTACTTC
-	TRBV5-1	TRBJ1-1	-	CASGGPTEAFF	TGCGCCAGCGGGGGCCCCACTGAAGCTTTCTTT
TRBD2	TRBV9	TRBJ2-5	-	CASSVDASGRYANRQETQYF	TGTGCCAGCAGCGTAGACGCTAGCGGGCGCTACGCCAATCGTCAAGAGACCCAGTACTTC
-	TRBV5-1	TRBJ2-5	few	CASSPPTGLGETQYF	TGCGCCAGCAGCCCACCTACAGGGTTGGGAGAGACCCAGTACTTC
-	TRBV11-2	TRBJ2-7	once	CASSSTGALWEQYF	TGTGCCAGCAGCTCGACAGGCGCCCTCTGGGAGCAGTACTTC
-	TRBV27	TRBJ1-5	-	CASSFRGLVSPQHF	TGTGCCAGCAGTTTTAGGGGTTTAGTATCACCCCAGCATTTT
-	TRBV5-1	TRBJ1-1	-	CASSLNQGGTEAFF	TGCGCCAGCAGCTTGAACCAAGGGGGCACTGAAGCTTTCTTT
-	TRBV9	TRBJ1-5	-	CASKRGSNQPQHF	TGTGCCAGCAAAAGGGGTAGCAATCAGCCCCAGCATTTT
TRBD2	TRBV4-1	TRBJ2-7	-	CASSKGTSGASYEQYF	TGCGCCAGCAGCAAAGGGACTAGCGGGGCCTCCTACGAGCAGTACTTC
TRBD1	TRBV6-5	TRBJ1-1	-	CASSYSTGLAFF	TGTGCCAGCAGTTACTCGACAGGGTTAGCTTTCTTT
-	TRBV28	TRBJ1-5	-	CASSFIEAGAQHF	TGTGCCAGCAGTTTCATAGAAGCAGGGGCCCAGCATTTT
TRBD1	TRBV19	TRBJ1-5	-	CASSSDRGLWQPQHF	TGTGCCAGTAGTTCCGACAGGGGGCTATGGCAGCCCCAGCATTTT
-	TRBV18	TRBJ1-3	few	CASSPLVPGTSSGNTIYF	TGTGCCAGCTCACCTTTAGTCCCGGGGACTAGCTCTGGAAACACCATATATTTT
-	TRBV6-1	TRBJ1-1	-	CASSDSLNTEAFF	TGTGCCAGCAGTGATTCGTTGAACACTGAAGCTTTCTTT
-	TRBV3-1/TRBV3-2	TRBJ1-2	-	CASSQANYGYTF	TGTGCCAGCAGCCAAGCAAACTATGGCTACACCTTC
TRBD1	TRBV7-9	TRBJ2-7	-	CASSPTRGTDYEQYF	TGTGCCAGCAGCCCGACCAGGGGGACGGACTACGAGCAGTACTTC
-	TRBV2	TRBJ1-1	-	CASSLGQNTEAFF	TGTGCCAGCAGTCTGGGACAGAACACTGAAGCTTTCTTT
TRBD1	TRBV30	TRBJ1-4	once	CAWSGGQGGEKLFF	TGTGCCTGGAGTGGGGGACAGGGCGGGGAAAAACTGTTTTTT
-	TRBV10-2	TRBJ1-2	-	CASSGAGLLYGYTF	TGCGCCAGCAGTGGGGCAGGGCTTCTCTATGGCTACACCTTC
-	TRBV19	TRBJ1-1	-	CASSMQGILNTEAFF	TGTGCCAGTAGTATGCAGGGGATTTTGAACACTGAAGCTTTCTTT
-	TRBV1	TRBJ2-2	-	CTSSQDPGAPGLENTGELFF	TGCACCAGCAGCCAAGATCCGGGGGCACCGGGACTAGAGAACACCGGGGAGCTGTTTTTT
-	TRBV7-9	TRBJ2-1	-	CASSLLGVFNEQFF	TGTGCCAGCAGCTTACTGGGCGTCTTCAATGAGCAGTTCTTC
TRBD2	TRBV27	TRBJ2-3	-	CASSSNRGGGADTQYF	TGTGCCAGCAGTTCTAACCGGGGGGGCGGTGCAGATACGCAGTATTTT
-	TRBV27	TRBJ2-5	-	CASSFNQGAQETQYF	TGTGCCAGCAGTTTCAACCAAGGGGCCCAAGAGACCCAGTACTTC
-	TRBV30	TRBJ1-1	-	CALQGNTEAFF	TGTGCCTTACAGGGGAACACTGAAGCTTTCTTT
-	TRBV28	TRBJ1-1	-	CASTTPGVENTEAFF	TGTGCCAGCACCACACCAGGGGTCGAGAACACTGAAGCTTTCTTT
TRBD1	TRBV7-8	TRBJ2-2	-	CASSRPRQGAYTGELFF	TGTGCCAGCAGCCGCCCCCGGCAGGGGGCTTATACCGGGGAGCTGTTTTTT
TRBD1	TRBV28	TRBJ1-3	-	CASSSLRDSSGNTIYF	TGTGCCAGCAGTTCCCTCAGGGACAGCTCTGGAAACACCATATATTTT
-	TRBV5-6	TRBJ1-2	-	CASSSVGLTERGYTF	TGTGCCAGCAGCTCCGTAGGTTTGACAGAACGGGGCTACACCTTC
TRBD2	TRBV5-3	TRBJ2-7	once	CARRQLAGASYEQYF	TGTGCCAGAAGACAACTAGCGGGGGCCTCCTACGAGCAGTACTTC